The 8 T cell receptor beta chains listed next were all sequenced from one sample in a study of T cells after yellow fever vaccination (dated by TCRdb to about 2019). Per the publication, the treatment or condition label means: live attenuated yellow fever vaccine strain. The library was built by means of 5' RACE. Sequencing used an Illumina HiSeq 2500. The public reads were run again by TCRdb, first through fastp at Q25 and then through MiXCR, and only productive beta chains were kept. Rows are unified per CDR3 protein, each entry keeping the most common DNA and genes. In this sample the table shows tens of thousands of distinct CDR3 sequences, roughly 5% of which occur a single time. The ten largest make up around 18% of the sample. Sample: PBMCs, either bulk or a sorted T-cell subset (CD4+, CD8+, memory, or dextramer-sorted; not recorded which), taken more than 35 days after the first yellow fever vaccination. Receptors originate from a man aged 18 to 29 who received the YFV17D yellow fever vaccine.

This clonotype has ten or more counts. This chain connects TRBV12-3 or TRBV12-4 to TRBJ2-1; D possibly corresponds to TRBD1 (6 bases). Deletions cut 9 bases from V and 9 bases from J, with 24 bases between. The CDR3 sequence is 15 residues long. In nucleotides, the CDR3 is TGTGCCAGTACCCCCGTAGGGGGTTCCCACCGTGAGCAGTTCTTC. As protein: CASTPVGGSHREQFF.

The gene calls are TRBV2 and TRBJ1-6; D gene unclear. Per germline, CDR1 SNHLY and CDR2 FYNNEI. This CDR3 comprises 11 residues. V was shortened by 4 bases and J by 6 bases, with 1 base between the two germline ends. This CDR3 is CASSGNSPLHF. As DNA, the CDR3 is TGTGCCAGCAGTGGTAATTCACCCCTCCACTTT. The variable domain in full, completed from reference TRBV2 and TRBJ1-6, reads EPEVTQTPSHQVTQMGQEVILRCVPISNHLYFYWYRQILGQKVEFLVSFYNNEISEKSEIFDDQFSVERPDGSNFTLKIRSTKLEDSAMYFCASSGNSPLHFGNGTRLTVT.

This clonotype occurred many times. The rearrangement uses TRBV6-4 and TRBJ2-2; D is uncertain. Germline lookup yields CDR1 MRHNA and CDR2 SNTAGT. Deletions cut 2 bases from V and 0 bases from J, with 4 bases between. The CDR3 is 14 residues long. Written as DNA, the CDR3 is TGTGCCAGCAGTGACGGGACGAACACCGGGGAGCTGTTTTTT. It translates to CASSDGTNTGELFF.

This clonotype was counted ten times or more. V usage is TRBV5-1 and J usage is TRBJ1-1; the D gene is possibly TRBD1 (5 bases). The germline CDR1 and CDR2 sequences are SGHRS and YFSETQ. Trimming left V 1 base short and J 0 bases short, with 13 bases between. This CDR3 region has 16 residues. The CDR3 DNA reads TGCGCCAGCAGCTTGTGGGGCGGAATAGTGAACACTGAAGCTTTCTTT. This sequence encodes CASSLWGGIVNTEAFF.

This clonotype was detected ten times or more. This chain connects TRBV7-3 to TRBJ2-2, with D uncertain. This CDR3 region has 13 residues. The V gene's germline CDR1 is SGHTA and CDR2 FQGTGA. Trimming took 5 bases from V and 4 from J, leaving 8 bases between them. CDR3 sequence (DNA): TGTGCCAGCAGCCCCTTCGCCACCGGGGAGCTGTTTTTT. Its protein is CASSPFATGELFF.

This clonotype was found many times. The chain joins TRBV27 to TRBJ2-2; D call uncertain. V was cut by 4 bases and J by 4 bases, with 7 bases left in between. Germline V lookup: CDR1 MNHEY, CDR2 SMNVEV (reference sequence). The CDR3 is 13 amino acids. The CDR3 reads CASSSPITGELFF. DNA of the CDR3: TGTGCCAGCAGTTCCCCGATCACCGGGGAGCTGTTTTTT.

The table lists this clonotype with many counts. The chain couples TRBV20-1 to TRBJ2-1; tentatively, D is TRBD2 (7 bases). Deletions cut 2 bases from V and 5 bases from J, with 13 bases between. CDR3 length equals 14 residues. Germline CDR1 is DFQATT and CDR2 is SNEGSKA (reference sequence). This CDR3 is CSARLEGGHNEQFF. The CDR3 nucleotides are TGCAGTGCTAGATTGGAGGGGGGGCACAATGAGCAGTTCTTC.

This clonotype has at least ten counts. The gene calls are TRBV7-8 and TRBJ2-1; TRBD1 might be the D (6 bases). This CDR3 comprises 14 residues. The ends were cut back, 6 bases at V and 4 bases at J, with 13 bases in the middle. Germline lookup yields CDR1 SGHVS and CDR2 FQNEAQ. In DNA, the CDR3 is TGTGCCAGCAGAACCGGGACATCTTACAATGAGCAGTTCTTC. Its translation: CASRTGTSYNEQFF.